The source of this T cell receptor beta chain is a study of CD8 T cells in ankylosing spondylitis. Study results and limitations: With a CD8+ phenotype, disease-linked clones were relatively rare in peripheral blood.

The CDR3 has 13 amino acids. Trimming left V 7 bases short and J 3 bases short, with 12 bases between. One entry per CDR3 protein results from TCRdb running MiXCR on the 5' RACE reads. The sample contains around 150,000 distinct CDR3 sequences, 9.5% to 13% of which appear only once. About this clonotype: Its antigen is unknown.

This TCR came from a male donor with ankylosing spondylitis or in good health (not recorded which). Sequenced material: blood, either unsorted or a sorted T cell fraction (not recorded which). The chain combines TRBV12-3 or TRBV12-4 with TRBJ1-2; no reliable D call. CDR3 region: CASTPRVDYGYTF. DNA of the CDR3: TGTGCCAGCACCCCCCGGGTGGACTATGGCTACACCTTC.